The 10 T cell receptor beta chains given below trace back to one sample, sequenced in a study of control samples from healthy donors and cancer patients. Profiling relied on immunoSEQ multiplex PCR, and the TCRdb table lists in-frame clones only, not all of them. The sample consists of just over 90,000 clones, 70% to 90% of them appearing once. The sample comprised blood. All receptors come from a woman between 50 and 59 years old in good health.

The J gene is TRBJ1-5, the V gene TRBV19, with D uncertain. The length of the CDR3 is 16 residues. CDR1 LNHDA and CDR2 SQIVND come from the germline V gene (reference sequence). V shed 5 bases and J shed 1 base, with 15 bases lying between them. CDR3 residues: CASSPYRASSNQPQHF. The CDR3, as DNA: TGTGCCAGTAGTCCCTACCGGGCTTCCAGCAATCAGCCCCAGCATTTT. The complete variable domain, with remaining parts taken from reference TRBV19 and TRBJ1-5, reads DGGITQSPKYLFRKEGQNVTLSCEQNLNHDAMYWYRQDPGQGLRLIYYSQIVNDFQKGDIAEGYSVSREKKESFPLTVTSAQKNPTAFYLCASSPYRASSNQPQHFGDGTRLSIL.

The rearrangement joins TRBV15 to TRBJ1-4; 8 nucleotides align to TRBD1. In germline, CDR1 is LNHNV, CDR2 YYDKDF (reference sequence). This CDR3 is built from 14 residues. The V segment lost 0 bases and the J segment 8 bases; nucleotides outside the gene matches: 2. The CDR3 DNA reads TGTGCCACCAGCAGAGACAGGGGGCGGGAAAAACTGTTTTTT. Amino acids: CATSRDRGREKLFF.

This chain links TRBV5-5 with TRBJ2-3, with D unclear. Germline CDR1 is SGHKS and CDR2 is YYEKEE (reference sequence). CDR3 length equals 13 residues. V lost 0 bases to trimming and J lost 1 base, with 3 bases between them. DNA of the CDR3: TGTGCCAGCAGCTTGGAAGGCACAGATACGCAGTATTTT. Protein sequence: CASSLEGTDTQYF.

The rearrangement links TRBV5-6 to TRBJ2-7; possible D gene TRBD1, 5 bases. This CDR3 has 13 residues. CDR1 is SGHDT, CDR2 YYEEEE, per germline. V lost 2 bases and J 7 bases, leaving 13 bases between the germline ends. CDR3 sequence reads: CASSLGRVREQYF. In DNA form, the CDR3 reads TGTGCCAGCAGCTTAGGCAGGGTCAGAGAGCAGTACTTC.

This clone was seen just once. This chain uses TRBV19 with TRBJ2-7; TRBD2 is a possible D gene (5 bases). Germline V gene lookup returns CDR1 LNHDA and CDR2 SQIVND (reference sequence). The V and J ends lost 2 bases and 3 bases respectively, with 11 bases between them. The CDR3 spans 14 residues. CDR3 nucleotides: TGTGCCAGTAGTATAAAGGGAGTTCACTACGAGCAGTACTTC. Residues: CASSIKGVHYEQYF.

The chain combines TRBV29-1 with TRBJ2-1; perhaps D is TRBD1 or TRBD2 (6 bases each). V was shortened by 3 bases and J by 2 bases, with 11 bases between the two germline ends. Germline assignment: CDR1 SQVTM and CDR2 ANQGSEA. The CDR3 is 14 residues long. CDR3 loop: CSVDVRGAYNEQFF. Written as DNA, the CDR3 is TGCAGCGTTGATGTGAGGGGGGCCTACAATGAGCAGTTCTTC.

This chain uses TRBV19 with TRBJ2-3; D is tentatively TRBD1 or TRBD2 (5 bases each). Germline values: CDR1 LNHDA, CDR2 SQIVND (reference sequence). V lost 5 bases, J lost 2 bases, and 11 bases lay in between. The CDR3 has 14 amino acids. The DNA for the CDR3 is TGTGCCAGTAGTGGGGGTTGGACCACAGATACGCAGTATTTT. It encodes CASSGGWTTDTQYF.

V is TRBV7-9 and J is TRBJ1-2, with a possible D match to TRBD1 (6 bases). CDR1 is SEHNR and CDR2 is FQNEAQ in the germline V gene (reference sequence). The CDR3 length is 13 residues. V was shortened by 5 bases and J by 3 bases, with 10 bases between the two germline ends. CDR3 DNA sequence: TGTGCCAGCAGCGCAGGGGCCCACTATGGCTACACCTTC. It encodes CASSAGAHYGYTF.

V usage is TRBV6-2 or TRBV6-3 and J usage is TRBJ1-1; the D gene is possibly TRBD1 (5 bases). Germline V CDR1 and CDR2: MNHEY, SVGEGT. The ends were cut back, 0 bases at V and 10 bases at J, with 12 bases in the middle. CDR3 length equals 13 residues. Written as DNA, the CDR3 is TGTGCCAGCAGTTACTCCGGGGGTTGGGCAGCTTTCTTT. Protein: CASSYSGGWAAFF.

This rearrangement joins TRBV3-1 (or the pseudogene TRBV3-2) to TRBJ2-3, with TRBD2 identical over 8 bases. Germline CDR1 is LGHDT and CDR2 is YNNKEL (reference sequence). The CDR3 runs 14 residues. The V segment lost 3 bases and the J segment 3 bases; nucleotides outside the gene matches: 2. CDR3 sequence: CASSHGRATDTQYF. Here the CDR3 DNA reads TGTGCCAGCAGCCACGGGAGGGCGACAGATACGCAGTATTTT.